These 8 T cell receptor beta chains share one sample of origin, sequenced in a study of shared clonotypes between healthy human individuals. The data were produced by immunoSEQ multiplex PCR, yet TCRdb's version contains in-frame clones alone and is incomplete. The sample yields 780,000 or so clones, 72% seen once. Sequencing used memory CD4+ T cells sorted from blood. The subset denotes: CD45RA-negative fraction. These receptors all stem from a woman in her thirties in good health.

A single count supports this clone. V gene TRBV27 combines with J gene TRBJ2-7; 9 bases agree with TRBD1. Trimming at V came to 3 bases and at J to 1 base, leaving 4 bases not matched to a gene. CDR3 length: 15 amino acids. Germline assignment: CDR1 MNHEY and CDR2 SMNVEV (reference sequence). This CDR3 is CASSFTGGRSYEQYF. DNA of the CDR3: TGTGCCAGCAGTTTCACAGGGGGCAGGTCCTACGAGCAGTACTTC.

The chain couples TRBV19 to TRBJ2-2, with 7 nucleotides matching TRBD1. CDR3 length equals 16 residues. Germline assignment: CDR1 LNHDA and CDR2 SQIVND (reference sequence). J was trimmed by 1 base and V by 3 bases; bases with no gene match: 5. As DNA, the CDR3 is TGTGCCAGTAGTATTGTGGGACAGTGGAACACCGGGGAGCTGTTTTTT. Translating gives CASSIVGQWNTGELFF. The variable domain in full, with the rest retrieved from reference TRBV19 and TRBJ2-2, is DGGITQSPKYLFRKEGQNVTLSCEQNLNHDAMYWYRQDPGQGLRLIYYSQIVNDFQKGDIAEGYSVSREKKESFPLTVTSAQKNPTAFYLCASSIVGQWNTGELFFGEGSRLTVL.

The chain combines TRBV25-1 with TRBJ2-1; 9 positions agree with TRBD2. The CDR3 runs to 17 residues. Germline assignment: CDR1 MGHDK and CDR2 SYGVNS. The J segment lost 8 bases and the V segment lost 1 base, leaving 12 bases of the junction unmatched. The CDR3 loop is CASSESLIAGAGDEQFF. As DNA, the CDR3 is TGTGCCAGCAGTGAATCTTTGATAGCGGGAGCTGGAGATGAGCAGTTCTTC.

V and J are TRBV6-5 and TRBJ2-3; D is tentatively TRBD1 or TRBD2 (5 bases each). CDR1 and CDR2 (germline): MNHEY, SVGAGI. This CDR3 spans 14 amino acids. The V gene lost 5 bases and the J gene lost 3 bases, with 12 bases spanning the gap. The CDR3 region is CASSDHGGTDTQYF. The CDR3 DNA is TGTGCCAGCAGTGACCATGGGGGAACAGATACGCAGTATTTT.

Notes on this clone: A read error may be the cause here, since a much bigger clone is one base away. The chain combines TRBV5-6 with TRBJ1-5; maybe TRBD1 (6 bases). CDR1 and CDR2 from the germline V gene are SGHDT and YYEEEE. This CDR3 has 13 residues. Trimming pared 2 bases from V and 4 bases from J, leaving 7 bases between. CDR3 residues: CASSLQGNQPQHF. The CDR3, as DNA: TGTGCCAGCAGCTTACAGGGAAATCAGCCCCAGCATTTT.

V gene TRBV2 combines with J gene TRBJ2-7, with D maybe TRBD1 (5 bases). V lost 7 bases and J lost 3, with 19 bases in between. Germline V gene data show CDR1 as SNHLY and CDR2 as FYNNEI. The CDR3 covers 15 residues. CDR3 loop: CASKAQGTAGYEQYF. The DNA of the CDR3 is TGTGCCAGCAAGGCTCAGGGAACTGCAGGCTACGAGCAGTACTTC.

The V and J genes are TRBV4-1 and TRBJ2-7; D is uncertain. CDR3 length equals 15 residues. Germline loops: CDR1 MGHRA, CDR2 YSYEKL. Trimming took 3 bases from V and 3 from J, leaving 15 bases between them. CDR3 nucleotides: TGCGCCAGCAGCCAGCAGGTACATGGGGACTACGAGCAGTACTTC. It translates to CASSQQVHGDYEQYF.

With respect to this clone: Other DNA sequences in this specimen translate into the identical CDR3. The chain carries TRBV5-1 and TRBJ1-1, with a weak D call TRBD1 (5 bases). Germline CDR1 is SGHRS and CDR2 is YFSETQ. The V gene lost 4 bases and the J gene lost 2 bases, with 12 bases spanning the gap. This CDR3 comprises 14 residues. The CDR3 protein is CASSLSGGNTEAFF. CDR3 bases: TGCGCCAGCAGCCTCTCCGGGGGTAACACTGAAGCTTTCTTT.